The sequence of this T cell receptor (beta chain) was determined in a study of blood T cell repertoires in COVID-19. Looking at the study overall: The analysed material was cDNA or gDNA that came from T cells, B-cell-depleted T cells, or PBMCs.

This CDR3 spans 13 amino acids. The V end lost 8 bases, the J end lost 6 bases, and 15 bases lay between the germline ends. Germline CDR1 SNHLY, CDR2 FYNNEI. The repertoire was sequenced with immunoSEQ multiplex PCR; TCRdb's copy has only in-frame clones and lacks some. The profile shows around 250,000 clones, approximately 89% of them singletons. The genes are TRBV2 and TRBJ2-3; D ambiguous. Sequencing used PBMCs or T cells enriched from blood (not recorded which). The TCR sequence derives from a man aged 40-49 years who had been exposed to COVID-19. CDR3: CASRVRVLDTQYF. The CDR3 coding sequence is TGTGCCAGCCGTGTTCGGGTTTTGGATACGCAGTATTTT.